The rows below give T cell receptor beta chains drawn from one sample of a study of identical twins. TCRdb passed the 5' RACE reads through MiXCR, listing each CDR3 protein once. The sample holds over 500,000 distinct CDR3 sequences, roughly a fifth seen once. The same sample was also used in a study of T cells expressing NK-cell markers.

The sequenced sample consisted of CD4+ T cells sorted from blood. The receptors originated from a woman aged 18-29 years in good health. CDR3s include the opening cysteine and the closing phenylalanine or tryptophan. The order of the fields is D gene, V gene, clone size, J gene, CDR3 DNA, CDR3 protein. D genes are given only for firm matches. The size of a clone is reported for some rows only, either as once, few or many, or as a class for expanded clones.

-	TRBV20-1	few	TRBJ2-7	TGCAGTGCTAGAGCGGGAAGGACGGGCGAGCAGTACTTC	CSARAGRTGEQYF
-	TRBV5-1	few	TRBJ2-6	TGCGCCAGCAGCTTAGTACAACTGACTGGGGCCAACGTCCTGACTTTC	CASSLVQLTGANVLTF
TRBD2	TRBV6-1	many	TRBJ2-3	TGTGCCAGCAGCCTAGCGGGAGTGGCAGATACGCAGTATTTT	CASSLAGVADTQYF
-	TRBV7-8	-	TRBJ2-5	TGTGCCAGCAGCTGGCGGGGGCTATCAGGAGACCGAGAGACCCAGTACTTC	CASSWRGLSGDRETQYF
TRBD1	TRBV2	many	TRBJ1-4	TGTGCCAGCCAGGGGGCGGGTGAAAAACTGTTTTTT	CASQGAGEKLFF
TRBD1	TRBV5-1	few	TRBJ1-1	TGCGCCAGCAGCTCTTGGGATCAGGGGGCTGAAGCTTTCTTT	CASSSWDQGAEAFF
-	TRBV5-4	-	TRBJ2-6	TGTGCCAGCAGCTTAATAGGTTTGCTTTCTGGGGCCAACGTCCTGACTTTC	CASSLIGLLSGANVLTF
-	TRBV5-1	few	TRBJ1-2	TGCGCCAGCAGCTTGGGAGACGGAGACTATGGCTACACCTTC	CASSLGDGDYGYTF
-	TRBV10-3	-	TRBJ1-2	TGTGCCATCACCCAGGACAGCCACAGCTACACCTTC	CAITQDSHSYTF
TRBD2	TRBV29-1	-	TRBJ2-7	TGCAGCTCCCGAGATGGGACTAGCGCTAACTACGAGCAGTACTTC	CSSRDGTSANYEQYF
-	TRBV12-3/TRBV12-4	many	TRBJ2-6	TGTGCCAGCAGTCCAGGGTCGGCTGGGGCCAACGTCCTGACTTTC	CASSPGSAGANVLTF
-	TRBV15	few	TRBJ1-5	TGTGCCACCAGCAGAGATCAAACAGGAAGCCCTTATCAGCCCCAGCATTTT	CATSRDQTGSPYQPQHF
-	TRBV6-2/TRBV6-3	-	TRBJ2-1	TGTGCCAGCATTGGCCGTTACAATGAGCAGTTCTTC	CASIGRYNEQFF
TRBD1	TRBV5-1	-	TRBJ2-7	TGCGCCAGCAGCTTGGAAGGGACAGGGCCCTACGAGCAGTACTTC	CASSLEGTGPYEQYF
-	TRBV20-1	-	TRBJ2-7	TGCAGTGCTAGGGACAGCTATAGCTCCTACGAGCAGTACTTC	CSARDSYSSYEQYF
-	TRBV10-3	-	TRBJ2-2	TGTGCCATCAGTGACTACAGTCACACCGGGGAGCTGTTTTTT	CAISDYSHTGELFF